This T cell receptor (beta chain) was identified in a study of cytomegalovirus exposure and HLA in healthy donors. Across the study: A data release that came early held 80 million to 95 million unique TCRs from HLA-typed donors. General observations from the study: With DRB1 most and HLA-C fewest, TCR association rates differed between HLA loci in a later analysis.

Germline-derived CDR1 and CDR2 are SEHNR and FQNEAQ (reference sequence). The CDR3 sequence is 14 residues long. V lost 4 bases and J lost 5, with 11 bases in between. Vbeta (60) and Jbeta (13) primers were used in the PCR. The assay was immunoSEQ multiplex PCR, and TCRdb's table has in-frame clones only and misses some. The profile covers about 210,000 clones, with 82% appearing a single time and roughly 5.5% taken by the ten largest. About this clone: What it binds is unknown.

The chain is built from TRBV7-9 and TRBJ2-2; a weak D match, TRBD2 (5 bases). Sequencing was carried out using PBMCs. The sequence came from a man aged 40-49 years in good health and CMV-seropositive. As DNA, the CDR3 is TGTGCCAGCAGCTCGGACTCCTATACCGGGGAGCTGTTTTTT. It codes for CASSSDSYTGELFF.